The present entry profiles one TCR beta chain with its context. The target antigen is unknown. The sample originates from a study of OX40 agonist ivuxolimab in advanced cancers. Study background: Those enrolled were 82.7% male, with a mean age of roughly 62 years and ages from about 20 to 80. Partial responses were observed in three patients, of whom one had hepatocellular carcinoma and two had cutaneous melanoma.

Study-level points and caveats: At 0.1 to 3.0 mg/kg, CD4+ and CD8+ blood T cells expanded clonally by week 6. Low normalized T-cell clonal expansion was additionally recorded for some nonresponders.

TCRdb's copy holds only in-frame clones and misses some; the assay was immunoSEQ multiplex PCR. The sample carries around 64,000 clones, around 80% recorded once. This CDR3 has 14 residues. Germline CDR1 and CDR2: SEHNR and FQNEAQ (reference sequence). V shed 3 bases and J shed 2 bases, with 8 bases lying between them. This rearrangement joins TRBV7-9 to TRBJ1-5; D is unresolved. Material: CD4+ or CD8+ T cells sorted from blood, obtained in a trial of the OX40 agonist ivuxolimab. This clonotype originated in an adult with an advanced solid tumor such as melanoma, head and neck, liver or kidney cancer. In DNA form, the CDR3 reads TGTGCCAGCAGCTTTTCGGCGGGCAATCAGCCCCAGCATTTT. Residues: CASSFSAGNQPQHF. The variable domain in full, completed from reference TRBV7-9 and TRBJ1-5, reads DTGVSQNPRHKITKRGQNVTFRCDPISEHNRLYWYRQTLGQGPEFLTYFQNEAQLEKSRLLSDRFSAERPKGSFSTLEIQRTEQGDSAMYLCASSFSAGNQPQHFGDGTRLSIL.